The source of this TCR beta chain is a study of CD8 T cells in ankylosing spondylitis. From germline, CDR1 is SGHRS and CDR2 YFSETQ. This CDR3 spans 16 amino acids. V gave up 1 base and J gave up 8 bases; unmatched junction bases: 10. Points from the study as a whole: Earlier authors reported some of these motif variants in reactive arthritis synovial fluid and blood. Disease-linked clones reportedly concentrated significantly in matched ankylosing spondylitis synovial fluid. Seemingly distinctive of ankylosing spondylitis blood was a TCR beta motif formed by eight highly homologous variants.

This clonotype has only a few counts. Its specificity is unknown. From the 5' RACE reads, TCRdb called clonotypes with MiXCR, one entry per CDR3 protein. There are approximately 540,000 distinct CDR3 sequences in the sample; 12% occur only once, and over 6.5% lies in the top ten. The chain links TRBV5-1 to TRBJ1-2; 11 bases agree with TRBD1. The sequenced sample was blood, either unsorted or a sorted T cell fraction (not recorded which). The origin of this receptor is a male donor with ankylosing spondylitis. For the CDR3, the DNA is TGCGCCAGCAGCTTGAGGGGGACAGGGGGATATGGAGGCTACACCTTC. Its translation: CASSLRGTGGYGGYTF. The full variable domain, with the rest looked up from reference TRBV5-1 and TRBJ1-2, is KAGVTQTPRYLIKTRGQQVTLSCSPISGHRSVSWYQQTPGQGLQFLFEYFSETQRNKGNFPGRFSGRQFSNSRSEMNVSTLELGDSALYLCASSLRGTGGYGGYTFGSGTRLTVV.